A single sample is the source of the 20 T cell receptor beta chains below, sequenced in a study of low-dose radiotherapy and immunotherapy resistance in tumors. With TRAV- and TRBV-specific primers, first-strand cDNA was made, covering the alpha and beta chains. The TCRs were subjected to amplification over approximately 20 PCR cycles employing a constant-region primer in conjunction with a V-primer adapter. TCRdb reanalysed the reads using MiXCR and keeps one entry per CDR3 protein. Seen here are 64,000 or so distinct CDR3 sequences, around 29% observed once, and the top ten hold approximately 12%. Stated time point: before trial treatment. The specimen was PBMCs, collected before treatment. These receptors all come from a female donor with ovarian cancer.

This clonotype was seen at least ten times. The V and J genes are TRBV9 and TRBJ2-3; TRBD2 agrees at 7 bases. The CDR3 has 17 amino acids. The V segment lost 0 bases and the J segment 0 bases; nucleotides outside the gene matches: 7. CDR1 and CDR2 from the germline V gene are SGDLS and YYNGEE. CDR3: CASSVAPGGSSTDTQYF. CDR3 bases: TGTGCCAGCAGCGTAGCCCCCGGGGGGTCTAGCACAGATACGCAGTATTTT.

The V gene is TRBV28, the J gene TRBJ2-7; D gene ambiguous. CDR3 size: 13 residues. The germline CDR1 and CDR2 sequences are MDHEN and SYDVKM. V lost 2 bases and J 2 bases, leaving 7 bases between the germline ends. CDR3 sequence (DNA): TGTGCCAGCAGTTTACACGTCACCTACGAGCAGTACTTC. This sequence encodes CASSLHVTYEQYF.

Points on this clonotype: The junction shows a germline mismatch at one end, possibly a read error. The rearrangement links TRBV9 to TRBJ1-5; D remains unclear. The CDR3 is 13 residues long. CDR1 SGDLS and CDR2 YYNGEE come from the germline V gene. CDR3 nucleotide sequence: TGTGCCAACAGCGTTGGCGGAGATCAGCCCCAGCATTTT. Encoded protein: CANSVGGDQPQHF.

The V call is TRBV30, the J call TRBJ2-6; D is unclear. Trimming shortened V by 0 bases and J by 2 bases, and 11 bases separated the two germline ends. The CDR3 spans 16 residues. Germline V CDR1 and CDR2: GTSNPN, SVGIG (reference sequence). The CDR3 sequence is CAWSVLRIPGANVLTF. The CDR3 nucleotides are TGTGCCTGGAGTGTACTAAGGATCCCTGGGGCCAACGTCCTGACTTTC.

This clonotype is medium-sized in the sample. V is TRBV28 and J is TRBJ2-3, with D perhaps TRBD2 (6 bases). Per the germline V gene, CDR1 is MDHEN and CDR2 is SYDVKM. This CDR3 region has 14 residues. Trimming cost V 3 bases and J 1 base, with 8 bases left between them. This CDR3 reads CASSFVAGTDTQYF. The CDR3 region has the DNA TGTGCCAGCAGTTTCGTAGCGGGCACAGATACGCAGTATTTT.

Notes on this clonotype: This likely stems from a read error, as it lies one base from a far larger clone. The rearrangement links TRBV6-8 to TRBJ1-1; no definite D call. V was trimmed by 6 bases and J by 6 bases, leaving 14 bases between them. Germline V gene data show CDR1 as MNHGY and CDR2 as SAAAGT. The CDR3 has 13 residues. Written as DNA, the CDR3 is TGTGCCAGCAGCCGAAAGACAACCGCTGAAGCTTTCTTT. It translates to CASSRKTTAEAFF.

This clonotype was recorded at least ten times. The V and J genes are TRBV5-1 and TRBJ2-3; no firm D call. The ends were cut back, 0 bases at V and 0 bases at J, with 2 bases in the middle. Germline CDR1 reads SGHRS; CDR2 reads YFSETQ. There are 13 residues in the CDR3. The CDR3 reads CASSLDSTDTQYF. The CDR3 DNA reads as TGCGCCAGCAGCTTGGACAGCACAGATACGCAGTATTTT. The variable domain in full, completed from reference TRBV5-1 and TRBJ2-3, reads KAGVTQTPRYLIKTRGQQVTLSCSPISGHRSVSWYQQTPGQGLQFLFEYFSETQRNKGNFPGRFSGRQFSNSRSEMNVSTLELGDSALYLCASSLDSTDTQYFGPGTRLTVL.

This clonotype was seen at least ten times. The V call is TRBV7-2, the J call TRBJ2-3; D is possibly TRBD1 or TRBD2 (5 bases each). The CDR3 is 15 amino acids. CDR1 is SGHTA and CDR2 is FQGNSA in the germline V gene. Trimming removed 4 bases from V and 2 bases from J, with 13 bases in between. CDR3: CASSWDVRTTDTQYF. In nucleotides, the CDR3 is TGTGCCAGCAGCTGGGACGTCCGCACCACAGATACGCAGTATTTT.

Ten or more counts support this clonotype. This chain links TRBV7-3 with TRBJ2-7; tentatively, D is TRBD2 (6 bases). V lost 4 bases to trimming and J lost 3 bases, with 10 bases between them. The CDR3 covers 13 residues. Germline-derived CDR1 and CDR2 are SGHTA and FQGTGA. The CDR3 DNA sequence: TGTGCCAGCAGCTACGGGACTGGCTACGAGCAGTACTTC. This sequence encodes CASSYGTGYEQYF.

This clonotype was counted many times. The chain joins TRBV7-3 to TRBJ2-1; D is possibly TRBD1 or TRBD2 (5 bases each). Per germline, CDR1 SGHTA and CDR2 FQGTGA. The CDR3 sequence is 14 residues long. Trimming left V 2 bases short and J 7 bases short, with 12 bases between. The CDR3 here is CASSLGNWGNEQFF. CDR3 in DNA: TGTGCCAGCAGCTTAGGGAATTGGGGGAATGAGCAGTTCTTC. Variable domain in full (rest from reference TRBV7-3 and TRBJ2-1): GAGVSQTPSNKVTEKGKYVELRCDPISGHTALYWYRQSLGQGPEFLIYFQGTGAADDSGLPNDRFFAVRPEGSVSTLKIQRTERGDSAVYLCASSLGNWGNEQFFGPGTRLTVL.

This clonotype came up many times. V is TRBV10-3 and J is TRBJ2-1, with a possible D match to TRBD2 (5 bases). CDR1 ENHRY and CDR2 SYGVKD come from the germline V gene. The germline V and J ends were trimmed by 7 bases and 5 bases, with 12 bases remaining between them. The CDR3 has 13 amino acids. As DNA, the CDR3 is TGTGCCATCACACAGCGGAGTGACAATGAGCAGTTCTTC. It translates to CAITQRSDNEQFF.

As concerns this clonotype: A far larger clone lies a single base away; this is likely a read error. The gene calls are TRBV27 and TRBJ2-1, with a weak D call TRBD2 (6 bases). V lost 6 bases and J 8 bases, leaving 14 bases between the germline ends. Germline V lookup: CDR1 MNHEY, CDR2 SMNVEV (reference sequence). This CDR3 has 13 amino acids. The CDR3: CASRHGGGDEQFF. The CDR3 nucleotides read TGTGCCAGCAGACACGGGGGTGGCGATGAGCAGTTCTTC.

The chain recombines TRBV7-2 with TRBJ2-5; D remains ambiguous. The CDR3 has 12 amino acids. Trimming stripped 5 bases from V and 4 bases from J, with 8 bases between. Germline V lookup: CDR1 SGHTA, CDR2 FQGNSA. Written as DNA, the CDR3 is TGTGCCAGCAGCACGGTCCGAGAGACCCAGTACTTC. It encodes CASSTVRETQYF. Combining the CDR3 with reference TRBV7-2 and TRBJ2-5 gives the whole variable domain GAGVSQSPSNKVTEKGKDVELRCDPISGHTALYWYRQSLGQGLEFLIYFQGNSAPDKSGLPSDRFSAERTGGSVSTLTIQRTQQEDSAVYLCASSTVRETQYFGPGTRLLVL.

The chain uses TRBV9 and TRBJ1-5; D is unresolved. Trimming removed 3 bases at V and 11 bases at J, with 15 bases between. Germline V gene sequence: CDR1 SGDLS, CDR2 YYNGEE. This CDR3 is built from 13 residues. Here the CDR3 DNA reads TGTGCCAGCAGCGCCCTCCCCCCTTTCGCCCAGCATTTT. As protein: CASSALPPFAQHF.

V and J are TRBV10-3 and TRBJ1-3, with TRBD1 identical over 9 bases. The germline gives CDR1 ENHRY, CDR2 SYGVKD. V lost 10 bases to trimming and J lost 9 bases; unmatched junction nucleotides: 16. This CDR3 spans 15 amino acids. The CDR3 nucleotides read TGTGCCACTGTGCAACAGGGGGCTTCGAACACCACCATATATTTT. It is translated as CATVQQGASNTTIYF.

In this sample, this clonotype turned up many times. The V and J genes are TRBV7-2 and TRBJ2-3; TRBD1 agrees at 7 bases. The CDR3 sequence is 14 residues long. Germline values: CDR1 SGHTA, CDR2 FQGNSA. V dropped 2 bases and J dropped 4; count of bases not matched to a gene: 3. The chain's CDR3 is CASSLPQGADTQYF. Here the CDR3 DNA reads TGTGCCAGCAGCTTACCGCAGGGGGCAGATACGCAGTATTTT.

This clonotype showed up just a few times. J is TRBJ1-1 and V is TRBV22-1; the DNA was not compared with TRBD1, the D call given in the table. TRBV22-1 is tagged as a pseudogene. This CDR3 region has 15 residues. Here the CDR3 DNA reads TGTGCCAGCATGGAGGAGGACAGGGCTGACACTGAAGCTTTCTTT. It translates to CASMEEDRADTEAFF.

This clonotype was found many times. The chain carries TRBV5-1 and TRBJ2-2; D not certain. Trimming pared 4 bases from V and 6 bases from J, leaving 10 bases between. This CDR3 contains 13 residues. Germline CDR1 SGHRS, CDR2 YFSETQ. CDR3 DNA sequence: TGCGCCAGCAGCACGGCTTATTCCGGGGAGCTGTTTTTT. This codes for CASSTAYSGELFF.

This clonotype was detected many times. The chain employs TRBV6-2 or TRBV6-3 and TRBJ2-3; 9 nucleotides line up with TRBD1. Germline V CDR1 and CDR2: MNHEY, SVGEGT. The J segment lost 2 bases and the V segment lost 7 bases, leaving 10 bases of the junction unmatched. The CDR3 is 16 residues long. CDR3 nucleotides: TGTGCCAGCACCGAGGGACAGGGAGGACTCACAGATACGCAGTATTTT. This codes for CASTEGQGGLTDTQYF.

The chain employs TRBV5-1 and TRBJ1-1; weak D call: TRBD1 (5 bases). Trimming took 4 bases from V and 1 from J, leaving 14 bases between them. The CDR3 loop spans 15 amino acids. Germline loops: CDR1 SGHRS, CDR2 YFSETQ. In DNA form, the CDR3 reads TGCGCCAGCAGCCAACAACTAGGGGCGAACACTGAAGCTTTCTTT. Amino acid sequence: CASSQQLGANTEAFF.